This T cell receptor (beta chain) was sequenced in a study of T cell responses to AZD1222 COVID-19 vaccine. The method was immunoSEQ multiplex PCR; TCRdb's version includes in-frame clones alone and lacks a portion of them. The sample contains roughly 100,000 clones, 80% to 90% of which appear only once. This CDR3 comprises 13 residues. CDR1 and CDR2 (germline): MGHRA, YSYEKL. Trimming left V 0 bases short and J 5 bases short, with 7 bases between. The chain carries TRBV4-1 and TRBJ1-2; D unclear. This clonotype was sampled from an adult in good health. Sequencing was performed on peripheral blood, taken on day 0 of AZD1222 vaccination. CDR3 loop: CASSQENDYGYTF. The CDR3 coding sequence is TGCGCCAGCAGCCAAGAAAATGATTATGGCTACACCTTC.